A single TCR beta chain is shown here with its context. The sample comes from a study of blood T cells in healthy people across ages. A J-beta primer mix and a sample-barcoded 5' primer were used in a second PCR of roughly 6 to 12 cycles. Each TCR beta cDNA got a 12-nucleotide random molecular identifier. TCRdb reprocessed the 5' RACE reads with MiXCR, giving one entry per CDR3 protein. The sample carries 1.4 million or so distinct CDR3 sequences, approximately 43% recorded once. Trimming took off 6 bases at V and 2 bases at J, with 10 bases between the two ends. The V gene's germline CDR1 is MNHEY and CDR2 SMNVEV (reference sequence). The CDR3 is 13 residues long.

Sequenced input: blood. The chain carries TRBV27 and TRBJ2-5; D might be TRBD1 (5 bases). The TCR sequence derives from a woman between 18 and 29 years old in good health. CDR3 protein: CASRSDIQETQYF. The CDR3 DNA follows: TGTGCCAGCAGATCGGACATACAAGAGACCCAGTACTTC.